The clone carrying this TCR beta chain was counted once. There are 13 residues in the CDR3. CDR1 and CDR2 from the germline V gene are SQVTM and ANQGSEA. The V segment lost 3 bases and the J segment 5 bases; nucleotides outside the gene matches: 6. In the authors' methods: Researchers report that nucleated cell counts were estimated from reference gene primer amplification. Only in-frame clones appear in the TCRdb table, and some are missing; sequencing was by immunoSEQ multiplex PCR. That table is the source of V, J and clone size, and D and trimming were worked out from the DNA. The table has more than 200,000 clones, about nine tenths seen once. The sample originates from a study of blood T cell repertoires in COVID-19. Study at large: Cohort 3 recovered donors had two negative PCRs, clearance, or symptom resolution. There were acute and convalescent COVID-19 samples, and they came from the United States, Italy and Spain.

The sequence was collected from a man aged 25-45 years in a cohort exposed to, infected with or recovered from COVID-19 (not recorded which). The rearrangement uses TRBV29-1 and TRBJ1-1; TRBD1 aligns across 7 bases. The sequencing sample was made of PBMCs or T cells enriched from blood (not recorded which). The CDR3 DNA reads TGCAGCGTTGATTTAGGGGGCAGTACTGAAGCTTTCTTT. It encodes CSVDLGGSTEAFF.